The present TCR beta chain was sequenced within a study of Ad26.COV2.S vaccination and SARS-CoV-2 variants (dated by TCRdb to about 2021). For the wider study: Donors in the vaccine arm were drawn from COV1001, a multicentre, randomized, double-blind, placebo-controlled phase I-IIa trial testing Ad26.COV2.S in healthy adults. Ad26.COV2.S was administered intramuscularly at a dose of 5x10^10 or 1x10^11 viral particles, either as one shot or as two shots given 56 days apart. TCRbeta repertoire sequencing served as the tool for gauging how specific and how broad the SARS-CoV-2-reactive T cell receptors were following Ad26.COV2.S vaccination. A total of 32 samples were included in the TCR-sequenced set, comprising roughly 19 Ad26.COV2.S vaccine recipients, 5 placebo recipients and 8 SARS-CoV-2 convalescent individuals. Trial participants were randomized into five groups of five, in which low-dose or high-dose Ad26.COV2.S was given once or twice, or placebo was given on both occasions. Blinding of investigators to trial group allocation was maintained during experiments and outcome assessment. Broader findings and caveats from the paper: Ad26.COV2.S recipients had higher spike-specific TCR breadth than placebo recipients (P = 0.0014). After vaccination, spike-specific CD8+ and CD4+ T cell responses were reported to show substantial breadth. The study lacked the statistical power to compare responses across vaccine doses or regimens. Non-spike TCR breadth was comparable between vaccine and placebo recipients, consistent with the vaccine containing only spike. It was noted by the authors that total T cell responses may have been underestimated by the TCR breadth and depth analyses.

The immunoSEQ Assay was used to sequence TCRbeta CDR3 regions. After extraction, genomic DNA underwent amplification by bias-controlled multiplex PCR, followed by high-throughput sequencing. In the authors' own workflow: To quantify the absolute abundance of each unique TCRbeta CDR3 region, sequences were collapsed and filtered. T cell fraction was estimated by normalizing TCRbeta template counts to usable DNA, with usable DNA measured through amplification of reference genes found in all nucleated cells. Repertoire TCRs were annotated as SARS-CoV-2-specific by exact matching of V gene, CDR3 amino acid sequence and J gene to a known reactive TCR set. The reference SARS-CoV-2 TCR set was obtained from MIRA and was filtered for enrichment in COVID-19-positive ImmuneCODE repertoires, whereby public or cross-reactive TCRs were removed. Drawing on the MIRA antigens, annotated TCRs were analysed further at the level of specific ORF or position within ORF. Depth was the summed frequency of annotated unique rearrangements, while breadth was defined as annotated unique rearrangements over total unique productive rearrangements. Group comparisons of TCR breadth used two-sided Wilcoxon rank-sum tests. TCRdb re-hosts the immuneACCESS table, in-frame sequences only. Its copies lack some clones; in the studies checked, an unresolved V gene accounts for under half of them, and the cause for the rest is not known. That table supplies the V and J calls and clone size; D and trimming were determined from the DNA. In all, the sample holds about 680,000 clones, and around 92% of those were seen once. In total, the top ten clones hold over 1.3% of the sample.

Per the germline V gene, SGDLS is the CDR1 and YYNGEE is the CDR2. The CDR3 contains 18 residues, cysteine and phenylalanine counted. The only DNA kept is the CDR3, 54 bases in frame from the first base. V and J are truncated by 3 bases and 6 bases respectively, leaving an intervening sequence of 24 bases. About this clone: There is no known antigen for this receptor. One base away there is no much larger clone; base qualities are not given.

This sample's treatment or condition label indicates: around 19 received Ad26.COV2.S at low or high dose, single or two shots; about 5 received placebo; per-sample allocation not given. For vaccine and placebo recipients, the sequenced repertoires came from samples collected on day 63 after the first injection. In Cohort 1b, 25 or so adults aged 18-55 years were enrolled at a single site in Boston, USA, between 29 July and 7 August 2020. As a vaccine, Ad26.COV2.S was a replication-incompetent adenovirus type 26 vector that expressed a prefusion-stabilized SARS-CoV-2 spike protein derived from the original Wuhan strain.

The TCR was taken from a person between 18 and 60 years old who received the Ad26.COV2.S COVID-19 vaccine or a placebo. The source was peripheral blood, collected in a trial of Ad26.COV2.S vaccine versus placebo. The V gene is TRBV9 and the J gene is TRBJ2-2; the D gene is possibly TRBD1 or TRBD2, with 8 bases matching each. The CDR3 amino acid sequence is: CASSDPREGRGQPGELFF. The nucleotides are TGTGCCAGCAGCGACCCTCGGGAGGGCAGGGGGCAGCCCGGGGAGCTGTTTTTT.